This TCR beta chain was documented in a study of CD4 T cells in relation to SARS-CoV-2 and coronaviruses (dated by TCRdb to the early 2020s). With respect to the entire study: Shared crossreactive spike epitopes were mapped to their HLA restriction using patient-derived lymphoblastoid cell lines. The Adaptive Biotechnologies TCR-sequencing kit was used to sequence samples from three pre-COVID donors and the naive versus memory experiments, whereas other data were Illumina-based. For other donors in the study, expansion assays were sequenced with a different, Illumina-based TCR-beta assay. At the level of individual TCR clonotypes, the study evaluated whether memory CD4+ T cells crossreact between the spike proteins of SARS-CoV-2 and those of common cold coronaviruses. Summary of the overall study and its limitations: Memory CD4+ clonotypes crossrecognizing SARS-CoV-2 and at least one common cold coronavirus spike were found in 60% to 75% of donors. No donor contributed both pre-pandemic and post-infection samples, which limited tracing the source of pre-existing responses. The study was limited by small numbers of patients and tested TCRs. Crossreactivity analysis was centred on spike protein, so crossreactivity against other viral proteins was not assessed. Crossreactive clones showed significantly weaker SARS-CoV-2-driven expansion than monoreactive clones, consistent with antigenic imprinting. Naive versus memory sequencing indicated the assay detects memory recall responses rather than primary responses primed during culture.

CD4+ T cells from unexposed donors were collected before the COVID-19 pandemic (2011-2018). Naive and memory CD4+ T cells were separated from cryopreserved PBMCs by first enriching for CD4 and then performing EasySep naive CD4+ T cell enrichment. The leukapheresis product for the unexposed donors was obtained through commercial purchase. PBMCs were isolated from leukapheresis product or whole blood by Ficoll-Paque PLUS gradient centrifugation. PBMCs were either cryopreserved at -140°C or used fresh in the expansion assay. The QIAamp Micro DNA Kit was used to extract genomic DNA from the CD4+ T cells. Deep-resolution immunoSEQ TCR-beta sequencing was performed on DNA from uncultured naive and memory CD4+ T cells. Concerning the study's data processing: During preprocessing, nonproductive sequences were removed, as were CDR3s that did not start with C, did not end with F or W, or were shorter than 7 amino acids. Cultured and uncultured naive and memory CD4+ repertoires were searched for previously identified spike- and CEF-reactive CDR3s. CDR3 homology was measured as pairwise Levenshtein distance, computed with the stringdist R package after trimming three terminal residues from each end. In its TCRdb copy, this immuneACCESS table keeps in-frame sequences only and misses some clones. Where compared with another copy, unresolved V genes explain less than half of these, and the others have no known cause. V and J calls and clone size come straight from that table; D and trimming were deduced from the DNA. Recorded for this sample are 65,000 or so clones; around 87% of them occurred a single time. The top ten clonotypes cover over 1.5% of the sample.

Of note for this clone: The antigen it binds to is not known. Qualities for individual bases were not recorded, and no much larger clone is one base off.

This clonotype was sampled from a human donor in good health. Sequencing was carried out using memory CD4+ T cells from PBMCs. Taken with the paper, the label for cell subset or site translates to: memory (non-naive) CD4+ T cells.

The CDR3: CASSPFTVNSNQPQHF. In nucleotides, the sequence is TGTGCCAGCTCACCATTTACCGTGAATAGCAATCAGCCCCAGCATTTT. The sequence links TRBV18 to TRBJ1-5; the D gene is not confidently resolved. V is pared back by 2 bases and J by 0 bases, with 11 bases lying between the germline termini. Reading the germline V gene gives CDR1 KGHSH and CDR2 LQKENI. Its CDR3 holds 16 amino acids, cysteine through phenylalanine. The CDR3 DNA has 48 bases and is translated from base 1.